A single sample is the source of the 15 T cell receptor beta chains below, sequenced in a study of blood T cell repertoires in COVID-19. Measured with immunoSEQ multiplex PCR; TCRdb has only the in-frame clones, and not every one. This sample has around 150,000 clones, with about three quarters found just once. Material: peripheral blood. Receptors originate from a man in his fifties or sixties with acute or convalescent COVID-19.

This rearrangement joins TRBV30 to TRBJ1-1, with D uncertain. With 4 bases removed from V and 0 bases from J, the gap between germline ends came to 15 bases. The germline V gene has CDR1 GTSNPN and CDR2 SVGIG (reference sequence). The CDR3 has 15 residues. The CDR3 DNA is TGTGCCTGGACTTCCGTCCCGGGAATGAACACTGAAGCTTTCTTT. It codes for CAWTSVPGMNTEAFF.

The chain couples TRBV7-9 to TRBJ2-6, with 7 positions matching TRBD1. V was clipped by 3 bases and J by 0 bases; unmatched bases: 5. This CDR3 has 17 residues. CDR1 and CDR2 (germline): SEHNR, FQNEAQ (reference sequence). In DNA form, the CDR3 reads TGTGCCAGCAGCTTCGCCTCAGGGGGCTCTGGGGCCAACGTCCTGACTTTC. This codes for CASSFASGGSGANVLTF.

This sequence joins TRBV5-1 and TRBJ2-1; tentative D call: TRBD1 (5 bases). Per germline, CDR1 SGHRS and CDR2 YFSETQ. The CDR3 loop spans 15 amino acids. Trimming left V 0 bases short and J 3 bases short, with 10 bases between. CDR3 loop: CASSLGSGNYNEQFF. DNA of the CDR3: TGCGCCAGCAGCTTGGGATCAGGGAACTACAATGAGCAGTTCTTC.

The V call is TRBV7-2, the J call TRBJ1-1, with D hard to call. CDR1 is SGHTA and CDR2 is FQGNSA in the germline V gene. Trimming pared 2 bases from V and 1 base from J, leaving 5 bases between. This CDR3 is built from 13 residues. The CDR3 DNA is TGTGCCAGCAGCTTACTTTGGAACACTGAAGCTTTCTTT. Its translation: CASSLLWNTEAFF.

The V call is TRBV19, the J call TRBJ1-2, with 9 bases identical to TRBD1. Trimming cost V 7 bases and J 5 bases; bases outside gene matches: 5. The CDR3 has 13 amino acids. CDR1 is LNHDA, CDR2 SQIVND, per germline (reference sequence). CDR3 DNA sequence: TGTGCCAGTACTAGAGGGACAGGGTATGGCTACACCTTC. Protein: CASTRGTGYGYTF.

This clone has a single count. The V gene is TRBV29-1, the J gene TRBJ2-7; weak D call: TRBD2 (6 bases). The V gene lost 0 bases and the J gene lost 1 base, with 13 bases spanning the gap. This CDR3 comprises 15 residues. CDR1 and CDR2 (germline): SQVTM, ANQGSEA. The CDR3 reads CSVEDSGAGSYEQYF. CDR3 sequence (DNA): TGCAGCGTTGAAGATAGTGGTGCGGGGTCCTACGAGCAGTACTTC.

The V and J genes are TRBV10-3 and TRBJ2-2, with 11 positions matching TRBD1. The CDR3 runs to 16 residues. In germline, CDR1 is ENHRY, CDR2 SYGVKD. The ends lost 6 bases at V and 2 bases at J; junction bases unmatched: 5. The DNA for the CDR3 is TGTGCCATCAGCGCGGACAGGGGGCGCAACACCGGGGAGCTGTTTTTT. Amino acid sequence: CAISADRGRNTGELFF.

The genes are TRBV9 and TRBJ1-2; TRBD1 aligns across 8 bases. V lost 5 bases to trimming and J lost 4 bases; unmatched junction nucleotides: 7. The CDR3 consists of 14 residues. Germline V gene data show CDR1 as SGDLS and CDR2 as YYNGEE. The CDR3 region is CASSPGTGPYGYTF. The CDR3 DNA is TGTGCCAGCAGTCCTGGGACAGGCCCCTATGGCTACACCTTC.

CDR3 amino acids: CASSLLLEGEKLFF. The DNA of the CDR3 is TGTGCCAGCAGCTTACTTCTAGAGGGTGAAAAACTGTTTTTT. The chain recombines TRBV7-9 with TRBJ1-4; D call uncertain. CDR3 length: 14 residues. V lost 2 bases and J 7 bases, leaving 11 bases between the germline ends. Per germline, CDR1 SEHNR and CDR2 FQNEAQ (reference sequence). The full variable domain, its missing parts supplied by reference TRBV7-9 and TRBJ1-4, is DTGVSQNPRHKITKRGQNVTFRCDPISEHNRLYWYRQTLGQGPEFLTYFQNEAQLEKSRLLSDRFSAERPKGSFSTLEIQRTEQGDSAMYLCASSLLLEGEKLFFGSGTQLSVL.

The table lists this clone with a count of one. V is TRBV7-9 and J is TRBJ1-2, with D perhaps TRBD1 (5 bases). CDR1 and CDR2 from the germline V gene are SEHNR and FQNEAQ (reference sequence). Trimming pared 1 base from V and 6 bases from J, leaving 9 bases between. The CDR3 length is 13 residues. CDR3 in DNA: TGTGCCAGCAGCTTAGGTGGGGCGGATGGCTACACCTTC. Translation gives CASSLGGADGYTF.

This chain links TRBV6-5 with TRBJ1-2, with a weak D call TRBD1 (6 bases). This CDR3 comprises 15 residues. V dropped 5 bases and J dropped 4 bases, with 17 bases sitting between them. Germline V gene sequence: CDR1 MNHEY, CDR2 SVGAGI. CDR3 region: CASSHRDTLLYGYTF. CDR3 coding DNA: TGTGCCAGCAGTCACCGGGACACCCTCCTCTATGGCTACACCTTC.

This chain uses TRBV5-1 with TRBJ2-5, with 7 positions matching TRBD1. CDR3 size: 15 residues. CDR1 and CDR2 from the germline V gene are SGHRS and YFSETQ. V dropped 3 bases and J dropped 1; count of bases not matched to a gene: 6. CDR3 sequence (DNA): TGCGCCAGCAGCTCAATACCAGGGGGCCAAGAGACCCAGTACTTC. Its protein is CASSSIPGGQETQYF.

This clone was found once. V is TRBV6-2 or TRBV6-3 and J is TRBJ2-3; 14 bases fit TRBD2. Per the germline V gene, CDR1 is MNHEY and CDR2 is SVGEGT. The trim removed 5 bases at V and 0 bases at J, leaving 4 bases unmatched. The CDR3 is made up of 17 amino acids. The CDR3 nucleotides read TGTGCCAGCAGTCTTGGGACTAGCGGGGGTAGCACAGATACGCAGTATTTT. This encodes CASSLGTSGGSTDTQYF.

CDR3 sequence: CASSVAGDWNSPLHF. The DNA for the CDR3 is TGTGCCAGCAGCGTAGCGGGGGATTGGAATTCACCCCTCCACTTT. The gene calls are TRBV9 and TRBJ1-6, with D maybe TRBD1 (5 bases). V shed 0 bases and J shed 7 bases, with 11 bases lying between them. Germline V gene sequence: CDR1 SGDLS, CDR2 YYNGEE. The CDR3 consists of 15 residues.

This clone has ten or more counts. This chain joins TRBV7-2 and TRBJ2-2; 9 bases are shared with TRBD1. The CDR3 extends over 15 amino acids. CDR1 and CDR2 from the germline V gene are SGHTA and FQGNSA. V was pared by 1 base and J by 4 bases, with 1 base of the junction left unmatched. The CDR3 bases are TGTGCCAGCAGCTTAGTGACAGGGGGCACCGGGGAGCTGTTTTTT. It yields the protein CASSLVTGGTGELFF.